These 7 T cell receptor beta chains share one sample of origin, sequenced in a study of blood T cell repertoires in COVID-19. TCRdb's table, derived via immunoSEQ multiplex PCR, lists solely in-frame clones and lacks some. The sample has 150,000 to 180,000 clones, around 84% seen once. Sequencing was done on a sample of peripheral blood. The receptor source for this set is a woman aged 55-70 years with COVID-19, enrolled during active disease.

This chain's CDR3 is CASSQGFNTEAFF. In nucleotides, the CDR3 is TGTGCCAGCAGCCAGGGGTTTAACACTGAAGCTTTCTTT. The chain has TRBV6-5 and TRBJ1-1, with D possibly matching TRBD1 (6 bases). CDR3 length equals 13 residues. Germline-derived CDR1 and CDR2 are MNHEY and SVGAGI. Trimming shortened V by 6 bases and J by 2 bases, and 10 bases separated the two germline ends.

The rearrangement uses TRBV15 and TRBJ1-5; TRBD1 aligns across 9 bases. This CDR3 is built from 16 residues. The V segment lost 4 bases and the J segment 3 bases; nucleotides outside the gene matches: 7. Germline V gene data show CDR1 as LNHNV and CDR2 as YYDKDF (reference sequence). The CDR3 loop is CATSIGTGSFNQPQHF. In nucleotides, the CDR3 is TGTGCCACCAGCATCGGGACAGGGAGCTTCAATCAGCCCCAGCATTTT. Full variable domain (remainder filled in from reference TRBV15 and TRBJ1-5): DAMVIQNPRYQVTQFGKPVTLSCSQTLNHNVMYWYQQKSSQAPKLLFHYYDKDFNNEADTPDNFQSRRPNTSFCFLDIRSPGLGDTAMYLCATSIGTGSFNQPQHFGDGTRLSIL.

V gene TRBV25-1 combines with J gene TRBJ1-1; D possibly corresponds to TRBD1 (5 bases). The CDR3 totals 13 residues. The V and J ends lost 5 bases and 3 bases respectively, with 10 bases between them. The germline CDR1 and CDR2 sequences are MGHDK and SYGVNS. The CDR3 loop is CASSRRVDTEAFF. The CDR3 coding sequence is TGTGCCAGCAGTCGCAGGGTGGACACTGAAGCTTTCTTT.

The chain uses TRBV4-1 and TRBJ2-1; 7 nucleotides match TRBD2. From germline, CDR1 is MGHRA and CDR2 YSYEKL. Trimming removed 0 bases from V and 2 bases from J; junction bases left unmatched: 13. The CDR3 sequence is 19 residues long. CDR3: CASSQDRGLRLAAYNEQFF. CDR3 nucleotide sequence: TGCGCCAGCAGCCAAGATCGGGGCCTCCGGCTAGCGGCCTACAATGAGCAGTTCTTC.

This clone turned up a few times. The gene calls are TRBV3-1 (or the pseudogene TRBV3-2) and TRBJ1-2, with 11 bases matching TRBD1. The junction had 9 bases not matched to a gene; V was cut back by 3 bases and J by 9 bases. This CDR3 spans 15 amino acids. Germline CDR1 LGHDT, CDR2 YNNKEL (reference sequence). The CDR3 region has the DNA TGTGCCAGCAGCCAGAGGACGGGACAGGGGGGGAGCTACACCTTC. Translated, it gives CASSQRTGQGGSYTF.

This clone was counted once. The rearrangement joins TRBV10-3 to TRBJ1-3, with 9 bases aligning to TRBD1. In germline, CDR1 is ENHRY, CDR2 SYGVKD. J was trimmed by 4 bases and V by 6 bases; bases with no gene match: 4. The CDR3 loop spans 14 amino acids. DNA of the CDR3: TGTGCCATCAGGGACAGGGGCGCGGGAAACACCATATATTTT. This translates into CAIRDRGAGNTIYF.

V gene TRBV9 combines with J gene TRBJ2-2, with TRBD1 as a possible D gene (6 bases). V gave up 0 bases and J gave up 6 bases, with 18 bases separating them. Germline V gives CDR1 SGDLS, CDR2 YYNGEE. The CDR3 runs to 17 residues. CDR3 in amino acids: CASSVGLGGRGPGELFF. Written as DNA, the CDR3 is TGTGCCAGCAGCGTAGGTCTCGGAGGCAGGGGACCCGGGGAGCTGTTTTTT. Full variable domain (missing parts from reference TRBV9 and TRBJ2-2): DSGVTQTPKHLITATGQRVTLRCSPRSGDLSVYWYQQSLDQGLQFLIQYYNGEERAKGNILERFSAQQFPDLHSELNLSSLELGDSALYFCASSVGLGGRGPGELFFGEGSRLTVL.